The 5 T cell receptor beta chains in this list originate from one sample, sequenced in a study of blood T cells in healthy people across ages. Together with a sample-barcoded 5' primer, a J-beta primer mix was included in a second PCR lasting about 6 to 11 cycles. TCRdb fed the 5' RACE reads into MiXCR, producing one record per CDR3 protein. The data contain 650,000 to 1,000,000 distinct CDR3 sequences, about 46% of them singletons. Sequencing was done on a sample of blood. The receptors were sampled from an elderly man in good health.

The chain uses TRBV12-3 or TRBV12-4 and TRBJ2-7; no reliable D call. The CDR3 has 15 residues. Trimming took off 5 bases at V and 0 bases at J, with 14 bases between the two ends. This CDR3 reads CASSGLFESSYEQYF. The CDR3 DNA sequence: TGTGCCAGCAGTGGTCTTTTCGAGAGCTCCTACGAGCAGTACTTC.

The chain couples TRBV7-2 to TRBJ2-7; the D is unclear. Trimming cost V 3 bases and J 6 bases, with 12 bases left between them. Germline CDR1 SGHTA, CDR2 FQGNSA. The CDR3 is 13 residues long. CDR3 residues: CASSFGVAGEQYF. CDR3 sequence (DNA): TGTGCCAGCAGCTTCGGAGTGGCCGGCGAGCAGTACTTC. Drawing the rest from reference TRBV7-2 and TRBJ2-7, the complete variable domain is GAGVSQSPSNKVTEKGKDVELRCDPISGHTALYWYRQSLGQGLEFLIYFQGNSAPDKSGLPSDRFSAERTGGSVSTLTIQRTQQEDSAVYLCASSFGVAGEQYFGPGTRLTVT.

The rearrangement links TRBV5-1 to TRBJ2-1, with TRBD2 matching 13 bases. This CDR3 region has 15 residues. J lost 2 bases, V lost 7 bases, and 3 bases had no gene match. The germline V gene encodes CDR1 SGHRS and CDR2 YFSETQ. The CDR3 sequence: CASSGLAGAYNEQFF. CDR3 bases: TGCGCCAGCTCAGGACTAGCGGGAGCCTACAATGAGCAGTTCTTC.

CDR3 loop: CASSSHRDRPNTGELFF. CDR3 sequence (DNA): TGTGCCAGCAGCTCTCACCGGGACAGACCGAACACCGGGGAGCTGTTTTTT. V and J are TRBV9 and TRBJ2-2, with 7 bases matching TRBD1. CDR1 is SGDLS, CDR2 YYNGEE, per germline. The ends lost 4 bases at V and 0 bases at J; junction bases unmatched: 9. The CDR3 length is 17 residues.

In DNA, the CDR3 is TGTGCCACCCTTTTAGCGGCCGGATACGGTGAGCAGTTCTTC. As protein: CATLLAAGYGEQFF. The V call is TRBV30, the J call TRBJ2-1; a weak D match, TRBD2 (6 bases). Germline values: CDR1 GTSNPN, CDR2 SVGIG (reference sequence). This CDR3 contains 14 residues. Trimming stripped 8 bases from V and 9 bases from J, with 23 bases between.